The 18 T cell receptor beta chains below all came from one sample that was sequenced in a study of T cells in Graves' hyperthyroidism and ophthalmopathy. The TCR beta CDR3 regions underwent amplification using RNA transcripts as the source. Researchers ran a first-round RT-PCR on the TCR CDR3 using the HTBI primer set. TCRdb passed the multiplex PCR reads through MiXCR, listing each CDR3 protein once. Of 250,000 to 400,000 distinct CDR3 sequences listed, about 13% are singletons. Sequencing used blood. The source of these receptors is a woman between 40 and 55 years old with Graves' ophthalmopathy.

This clonotype was found many times. This chain uses TRBV20-1 with TRBJ2-7, with 12 bases aligning to TRBD2. After removal of 3 bases from V and 7 bases from J, the junction contained 10 bases not matched to a gene. Per germline, CDR1 DFQATT and CDR2 SNEGSKA (reference sequence). This CDR3 region has 15 residues. The CDR3 spells CSASRLAGVSREQYF. CDR3 DNA sequence: TGCAGTGCTAGCAGACTAGCGGGAGTCTCTAGGGAGCAGTACTTC.

The chain uses TRBV19 and TRBJ1-1; 12 bases agree with TRBD1. The germline gives CDR1 LNHDA, CDR2 SQIVND (reference sequence). This CDR3 has 18 amino acids. V shed 5 bases and J 1 base; nucleotides not matched to a gene: 11. The CDR3 DNA sequence: TGTGCCAGTAGTCGGGGGACAGGGGGCGAAAAGCCGAACACTGAAGCTTTCTTT. This sequence encodes CASSRGTGGEKPNTEAFF.

This clonotype was picked up a small number of times. This rearrangement joins TRBV14 to TRBJ1-2, with 7 bases that match TRBD1. Trimming cost V 4 bases and J 6 bases; bases outside gene matches: 17. The CDR3 sequence is 17 residues long. The germline V gene encodes CDR1 SGHDN and CDR2 FVKESK. The CDR3 protein is CASSRSRGFRGFDGYTF. The CDR3 DNA reads TGTGCCAGCAGCCGCTCCAGGGGCTTCAGGGGGTTTGATGGCTACACCTTC. Complete variable domain (other parts from reference TRBV14 and TRBJ1-2): EAGVTQFPSHSVIEKGQTVTLRCDPISGHDNLYWYRRVMGKEIKFLLHFVKESKQDESGMPNNRFLAERTGGTYSTLKVQPAELEDSGVYFCASSRSRGFRGFDGYTFGSGTRLTVV.

The genes are TRBV7-9 and TRBJ1-3; D call uncertain. CDR3 length equals 16 residues. Between the trimmed V and J ends, which lost 1 base and 2 bases, there was a span of 12 bases. Per germline, CDR1 SEHNR and CDR2 FQNEAQ (reference sequence). The CDR3 loop is CASSLVGRLPGNTIYF. DNA of the CDR3: TGTGCCAGCAGCTTAGTAGGCCGCCTACCTGGAAACACCATATATTTT. Looking up the rest from reference TRBV7-9 and TRBJ1-3 gives the full variable domain: DTGVSQNPRHKITKRGQNVTFRCDPISEHNRLYWYRQTLGQGPEFLTYFQNEAQLEKSRLLSDRFSAERPKGSFSTLEIQRTEQGDSAMYLCASSLVGRLPGNTIYFGEGSWLTVV.

The chain has TRBV20-1 and TRBJ2-3; 11 bases are shared with TRBD2. Looked up from germline, CDR1 is DFQATT and CDR2 is SNEGSKA (reference sequence). J gave up 4 bases and V 6 bases, and 6 bases lay outside the gene matches. The CDR3 consists of 14 residues. The CDR3 DNA sequence: TGCAGTGCATTAGCGGGGGGGCCTGCAGATACGCAGTATTTT. Translation gives CSALAGGPADTQYF.

This clonotype was seen ten or more times. V is TRBV2 and J is TRBJ2-3; TRBD2 might be the D (6 bases). The ends were cut back, 7 bases at V and 6 bases at J, with 8 bases in the middle. The CDR3 loop spans 11 amino acids. From germline, CDR1 is SNHLY and CDR2 FYNNEI. CDR3 protein: CASTRGDTQYF. The CDR3 DNA sequence: TGTGCCAGCACCCGGGGGGATACGCAGTATTTT.

This clonotype was observed many times. The chain links TRBV3-1 to TRBJ2-1; 10 positions match TRBD2. V shed 5 bases, J shed 8 bases, and the junction held 9 bases outside the gene matches. The CDR3 has 15 amino acids. Germline lookup yields CDR1 LGHDT and CDR2 YNNKEL (reference sequence). The CDR3 nucleotides read TGTGCCAGCAGCGAGCGGGAGGGCATGAGGGATGAGCAGTTCTTC. Translated: CASSEREGMRDEQFF.

This clonotype has more than one count but fewer than ten. The chain recombines TRBV6-1 with TRBJ1-5; the D gene is possibly TRBD1 (5 bases). V shed 8 bases and J shed 2 bases, with 16 bases lying between them. The CDR3 runs to 15 residues. Germline-derived CDR1 and CDR2 are MNHNS and SASEGT. The CDR3 DNA sequence: TGTGCCAGCGTAGGACGGGGGTATCGCAATCAGCCCCAGCATTTT. This sequence encodes CASVGRGYRNQPQHF.

The V call is TRBV27, the J call TRBJ1-1; 8 positions match TRBD1. The CDR3 has 13 residues. Germline CDR1 and CDR2: MNHEY and SMNVEV (reference sequence). Germline trimming cut 5 bases from V and 5 bases from J; bases unmatched to any gene: 4. CDR3 amino acids: CASSLTGVTEAFF. As DNA, the CDR3 is TGTGCCAGCAGTCTGACAGGGGTAACTGAAGCTTTCTTT.

This clonotype was seen many times. The chain couples TRBV28 to TRBJ1-4; 7 bases map to TRBD1. V lost 5 bases, J lost 5 bases, and 11 bases stayed unmatched. Germline-derived CDR1 and CDR2 are MDHEN and SYDVKM. The CDR3 length is 16 residues. The CDR3 reads CASSPLETGRNEKLFF. For the CDR3, the DNA is TGTGCCAGCAGTCCCCTCGAGACAGGGAGGAATGAAAAACTGTTTTTT.

In its sample, this clonotype was seen a few times. This chain joins TRBV19 and TRBJ2-7; 12 positions agree with TRBD2. V was pared by 6 bases and J by 0 bases, with 3 bases of the junction left unmatched. This CDR3 region has 15 residues. Per the germline V gene, CDR1 is LNHDA and CDR2 is SQIVND (reference sequence). The CDR3 nucleotides are TGTGCCAGTAGCATACTAGCGGGAGGCTCCTACGAGCAGTACTTC. Translated: CASSILAGGSYEQYF.

This clonotype was counted ten times or more. This chain joins TRBV28 and TRBJ1-4, with 7 bases aligning to TRBD1. J was trimmed by 7 bases and V by 8 bases; bases with no gene match: 13. Germline V CDR1 and CDR2: MDHEN, SYDVKM. The CDR3 is 15 residues long. Here the CDR3 DNA reads TGTGCCAGCGCAGGTGGGCCGGGACAGATTGAAAAACTGTTTTTT. Translation: CASAGGPGQIEKLFF.

This clonotype has at least ten counts. The chain employs TRBV20-1 and TRBJ2-7, with 8 bases matching TRBD1. The V gene's germline CDR1 is DFQATT and CDR2 SNEGSKA (reference sequence). V lost 6 bases, J lost 5 bases, and 9 bases stayed unmatched. The CDR3 is 13 amino acids. The CDR3 sequence: CSARTGFMNEQYF. The CDR3 DNA sequence: TGCAGTGCGCGGACAGGGTTTATGAACGAGCAGTACTTC.

The rearrangement uses TRBV20-1 and TRBJ2-7; TRBD2 matches at 13 bases. Germline CDR1 is DFQATT and CDR2 is SNEGSKA (reference sequence). The J segment lost 2 bases and the V segment lost 6 bases, leaving 7 bases of the junction unmatched. The CDR3 extends over 15 amino acids. The CDR3: CSARRTSGSPYEQYF. The DNA of the CDR3 is TGCAGTGCCCGAAGGACTAGCGGGAGCCCCTACGAGCAGTACTTC.

The rearrangement joins TRBV9 to TRBJ1-4; 9 nucleotides line up with TRBD1. This CDR3 has 15 amino acids. Trimming cost V 0 bases and J 4 bases; bases outside gene matches: 1. Germline values: CDR1 SGDLS, CDR2 YYNGEE. CDR3 DNA: TGTGCCAGCAGCGTAGGGACAGGGGATAATGAAAAACTGTTTTTT. It translates to CASSVGTGDNEKLFF.

This clonotype was counted at least ten times. The V gene is TRBV20-1, the J gene TRBJ2-7; the D gene is possibly TRBD2 (6 bases). CDR3 length: 14 residues. Germline V CDR1 and CDR2: DFQATT, SNEGSKA (reference sequence). Deletions cut 0 bases from V and 5 bases from J, with 14 bases between. The DNA of the CDR3 is TGCAGTGCTAGAGATGGGGGGTCAGTTAACGAGCAGTACTTC. As protein: CSARDGGSVNEQYF.

As for this clonotype: A read error may produce the germline difference seen at one junction end. DNA for the CDR3: TGCGCCAGCAGACCTGACAGGGGGAACGCTGAAGCTTTCTTT. It codes for CASRPDRGNAEAFF. The gene calls are TRBV5-1 and TRBJ1-1, with TRBD1 identical over 9 bases. This CDR3 has 14 amino acids. Germline CDR1 is SGHRS and CDR2 is YFSETQ.

This clonotype was detected once. This clone may be a read error of a much larger clone one base away. V is TRBV7-8 and J is TRBJ1-1; D not resolved. CDR3 size: 15 residues. The germline V gene encodes CDR1 SGHVS and CDR2 FQNEAQ. The CDR3 bases are TGTGCCTGCAGCCTCTTAGGACGGGGGAACACTGAAGCTTTCTTT. This sequence encodes CACSLLGRGNTEAFF.